One and the same sample provided the 30 T cell receptor beta chains below, sequenced in a study of CD4 and CD8 cells across lung adenocarcinoma regions. Each CDR3 protein is one row after TCRdb ran MiXCR on the PCR reads. The sample has roughly 4,000 distinct CDR3 sequences; roughly 51% are singletons. The sequenced sample was CD4+ T cells from the center of a lung tumor. These receptors were collected from a female donor with lung adenocarcinoma. The CD4 and CD8 labels of this study may be unreliable.

The gene calls are TRBV5-1 and TRBJ2-5; tentatively, D is TRBD2 (6 bases). The germline V gene has CDR1 SGHRS and CDR2 YFSETQ. Trimming pared 4 bases from V and 5 bases from J, leaving 18 bases between. This CDR3 is built from 15 residues. CDR3 loop: CASSQTGLQMETQYF. CDR3 coding DNA: TGCGCCAGCAGCCAGACGGGACTTCAGATGGAGACCCAGTACTTC.

A word on this clonotype: One end of the junction does not line up with germline, which may come from a read error. The chain links TRBV6-1 to TRBJ2-3, with a tentative D call TRBD1 (6 bases). The germline V gene encodes CDR1 MNHNS and CDR2 SASEGT. This CDR3 contains 13 residues. CDR3 DNA: TGTGTCAGCAGGGGTACAGGGCTAGTTACGCAGTATTTC. This sequence encodes CVSRGTGLVTQYF.

This clonotype appeared a few times. This sequence joins TRBV7-2 and TRBJ2-4, with 7 positions matching TRBD1. CDR3 length: 13 amino acids. Germline CDR1 is SGHTA and CDR2 is FQGNSA. The V segment lost 10 bases and the J segment 13 bases; nucleotides outside the gene matches: 16. This CDR3 reads CATSGRGTNEQYF. CDR3 in DNA: TGTGCCACAAGCGGCAGGGGGACCAATGAGCAGTACTTC.

The chain is built from TRBV6-1 and TRBJ2-4, with D uncertain. Judging by the DNA end, TRBJ2-7 fits better; the J call may be wrong. This CDR3 region has 14 residues. Per the germline V gene, CDR1 is MNHNS and CDR2 is SASEGT. DNA of the CDR3: TGTGCCAGCAGTGACCAGCCGATTGGTTACGAGCAGTACTTC. Protein product: CASSDQPIGYEQYF.

Regarding this clonotype: Since a much larger clone is just one base distant, this may be a read error. The chain has TRBV14 and TRBJ2-5, with 8 bases fitting TRBD1. The J call may be in error: the DNA end matches TRBJ2-1 better. Germline lookup yields CDR1 SGHDN and CDR2 FVKESK. The CDR3 extends over 14 amino acids. CDR3 sequence: CASSLWTGSETQFF. The CDR3 nucleotides are TGTGCCAGCAGCCTTTGGACAGGGTCGGAGACCCAGTTCTTC.

This clonotype is medium-sized. The genes are TRBV6-5 and TRBJ2-7, with 10 bases identical to TRBD2. The germline gives CDR1 MNHEY, CDR2 SVGAGI. V shed 0 bases, J shed 5 bases, and the junction held 7 bases outside the gene matches. CDR3 length: 16 amino acids. The CDR3: CASSYSIAGGRNEQYF. CDR3 bases: TGTGCCAGCAGTTACTCGATAGCGGGAGGTAGGAACGAGCAGTACTTC.

Regarding this clonotype: Being one base from a much bigger clone, this may be a read error. This chain uses TRBV6-1 with TRBJ1-1; D is unresolved. The CDR3 consists of 14 residues. Germline CDR1 reads MNHNS; CDR2 reads SASEGT. The ends were cut back, 6 bases at V and 5 bases at J, with 16 bases in the middle. CDR3 loop: CASRCVERLTEAFF. CDR3 bases: TGTGCCAGCAGATGCGTGGAGCGGCTTACTGAAGCTTTCTTT.

The V and J genes are TRBV6-1 and TRBJ2-1, with D unclear. The better agreement between TRBJ2-5 and the DNA end casts doubt on the J call. Germline V gene sequence: CDR1 MNHNS, CDR2 SASEGT. This CDR3 has 13 residues. CDR3 residues: CASSEGSMGTQYF. For the CDR3, the DNA is TGTGCCAGCAGTGAAGGCTCAATGGGGACCCAGTACTTC.

J is TRBJ2-1 and V is TRBV7-2; either TRBD1 or TRBD2 may supply D (6 bases each). The last part of the DNA fits TRBJ2-7 better; the J call may be wrong. In germline, CDR1 is SGHTA, CDR2 FQGNSA. This CDR3 has 13 amino acids. The CDR3, as DNA: TGTGCCAGCAGCCGGGGGCTAAACTACGAGCAGTACTTC. Translation gives CASSRGLNYEQYF.

In its sample, this clonotype is medium-sized. The chain is built from TRBV6-1 and TRBJ1-2, with 9 positions matching TRBD1. Germline V lookup: CDR1 MNHNS, CDR2 SASEGT. CDR3 size: 13 residues. V was pared by 5 bases and J by 8 bases, with 6 bases of the junction left unmatched. The CDR3 sequence: CASSRTGGEGYTF. The CDR3, as DNA: TGTGCCAGCAGTCGCACAGGGGGCGAGGGCTACACCTTC.

The rearrangement joins TRBV10-3 to TRBJ2-1; 8 nucleotides align to TRBD2. The J call may be in error: the DNA end matches TRBJ2-7 better. The germline V gene has CDR1 ENHRY and CDR2 SYGVKD. This CDR3 contains 14 residues. The CDR3 DNA follows: TGTGCGGGGAGTGGGGGCCGGGGACTAGAGACGCAGTACTTC. It specifies CAGSGGRGLETQYF.

The genes are TRBV6-5 and TRBJ2-5, with 9 bases identical to TRBD2. Trimming cost V 2 bases and J 4 bases; bases outside gene matches: 5. CDR1 MNHEY and CDR2 SVGAGI come from the germline V gene. The CDR3 contains 15 residues. CDR3 in DNA: TGTGCCAGCAGTTACCGCGGGGGGGCCGGAGAGACCCAGTACTTC. Its translation is CASSYRGGAGETQYF.

For this clonotype: At one end, the junction sequence differs from germline, possibly due to a read error. The V and J genes are TRBV10-1 and TRBJ2-4; possibly TRBD2 for D (6 bases). The CDR3 totals 13 residues. CDR1 and CDR2 from the germline V gene are WNHNN and SYGVQD (reference sequence). In DNA, the CDR3 is TGCGCCAGGAGGGAGGCAGGCAAAAATATTCAGTACTTC. Translating gives CARREAGKNIQYF.

The rearrangement uses TRBV7-2 and TRBJ2-1; 7 bases fit TRBD2. The J call is doubtful: the DNA matches TRBJ2-7 better. CDR1 is SGHTA and CDR2 is FQGNSA in the germline V gene. The CDR3 length is 14 residues. CDR3 coding DNA: TGTGCCAGCAGCCCTCGGGACTACTCCTACGAGCAGTACTTC. This gives the protein CASSPRDYSYEQYF.

This clonotype is medium-sized by share. The genes are TRBV27 and TRBJ1-2; the D gene is possibly TRBD1 (6 bases). Trimming pared 2 bases from V and 4 bases from J, leaving 11 bases between. The V gene's germline CDR1 is MNHEY and CDR2 SMNVEV (reference sequence). This CDR3 is 14 amino acids long. In DNA, the CDR3 is TGTGCCAGCAGTTTAGGAGGGACACGCTATGGCTACACCTTC. Its translation is CASSLGGTRYGYTF.

This clonotype has a handful of counts. The V and J genes are TRBV7-2 and TRBJ2-2; TRBD1 agrees at 8 bases. The CDR3 consists of 14 residues. Trimming at V came to 3 bases and at J to 7 bases, leaving 4 bases not matched to a gene. The germline V gene encodes CDR1 SGHTA and CDR2 FQGNSA. This CDR3 reads CASSFTGTGGELFF. The CDR3 DNA sequence: TGTGCCAGCAGCTTTACCGGGACAGGCGGGGAGCTGTTTTTT.

This clonotype is medium-sized in the sample. This chain connects TRBV24-1 to TRBJ2-3, with a weak D call TRBD2 (5 bases). V lost 3 bases and J lost 3, with 12 bases in between. The CDR3 has 15 amino acids. Germline CDR1 and CDR2: KGHDR and SFDVKD. Here the CDR3 reads CATSDSGRGTDTQYF. As DNA, the CDR3 is TGTGCCACCAGTGATAGTGGGAGAGGGACAGATACGCAGTATTTT.

The chain carries TRBV6-1 and TRBJ2-3; unclear D gene. This CDR3 has 15 amino acids. Per the germline V gene, CDR1 is MNHNS and CDR2 is SASEGT. V lost 4 bases, J lost 1 base, and 12 bases lay in between. As DNA, the CDR3 is TGTGCCAGCAGTGGAAGAGAGAAGGGCACAGATACGCAGTATTTT. Translation: CASSGREKGTDTQYF.

On this clonotype: The junction does not match germline at one end; this may be a read error. V gene TRBV6-1 combines with J gene TRBJ2-4; D might be TRBD2 (7 bases). The CDR3 has 16 amino acids. Germline V gives CDR1 MNHNS, CDR2 SASEGT. CDR3 DNA sequence: TGTGCGAGCAGCGAAGAGGGGGGGCGGGGCAAAGACACGCAGTACTTC. This translates into CASSEEGGRGKDTQYF.

J is TRBJ1-1 and V is TRBV6-5; D might be TRBD1 (5 bases). CDR1 MNHEY and CDR2 SVGAGI come from the germline V gene. V lost 4 bases and J lost 4, with 19 bases in between. The CDR3 is made up of 16 amino acids. CDR3 coding DNA: TGTGCCAGCAGTTCCGGGGTCGGGGGGGGTAGCACTGAAGCTTTCTTT. As protein: CASSSGVGGGSTEAFF.

Only a few counts were recorded for this clonotype. The rearrangement uses TRBV6-1 and TRBJ2-1; D is uncertain. The J call may not be correct, given that the DNA end is closer to TRBJ2-7. Germline assignment: CDR1 MNHNS and CDR2 SASEGT. The CDR3 consists of 14 residues. CDR3 sequence: CASKWNDGTYEQYF. The CDR3 nucleotides are TGTGCCAGCAAGTGGAACGACGGTACCTACGAGCAGTACTTC.

By proportion, this clonotype is medium-sized (0.01 to 0.1%). This rearrangement joins TRBV7-2 to TRBJ1-3; perhaps TRBD1 as D (5 bases). CDR1 SGHTA and CDR2 FQGNSA come from the germline V gene. The CDR3 has 16 residues. With 3 bases removed from V and 0 bases from J, the gap between germline ends came to 12 bases. CDR3 protein: CASSFGGGGSGNTIYF. As DNA, the CDR3 is TGTGCCAGCAGCTTCGGTGGCGGGGGCTCTGGAAACACCATATATTTT.

The chain joins TRBV7-2 to TRBJ2-5; D may be TRBD2 (6 bases). V lost 1 base and J lost 7, with 13 bases in between. There are 14 residues in the CDR3. CDR1 SGHTA and CDR2 FQGNSA come from the germline V gene. The CDR3 DNA reads as TGTGCCAGCAGCTTAGAGGATTGGCGGGGGACCCAGTACTTC. Protein: CASSLEDWRGTQYF.

This clonotype ranks as medium-sized. The V gene is TRBV5-3, the J gene TRBJ1-1, with D unresolved. TRBV5-3 is labeled an ORF, and its function is uncertain. The CDR3 extends over 18 amino acids. Trimming pared 0 bases from V and 0 bases from J, leaving 18 bases between. The chain's CDR3 is CARSLGGGHHLMNTEAFF. DNA of the CDR3: TGTGCCAGAAGCTTGGGGGGAGGGCACCACCTTATGAACACTGAAGCTTTCTTT.

V usage is TRBV27 and J usage is TRBJ2-6, with 9 bases fitting TRBD1. The germline V gene has CDR1 MNHEY and CDR2 SMNVEV (reference sequence). The CDR3 consists of 17 residues. The V gene end was trimmed by 6 bases and the J gene end by 2 bases; junction bases not matched to a gene: 8. The chain's CDR3 is CASRPSYRGPGANVLTF. The CDR3 nucleotides read TGTGCCAGCAGGCCAAGTTACAGGGGGCCTGGGGCCAACGTCCTGACTTTC.

The genes are TRBV6-1 and TRBJ1-1; no clear D gene. Germline V CDR1 and CDR2: MNHNS, SASEGT. The CDR3 runs 13 residues. V lost 4 bases, J lost 0 bases, and 6 bases lay in between. CDR3 residues: CASSGQMNTEAFF. The CDR3 region has the DNA TGTGCCAGCAGTGGACAAATGAACACTGAAGCTTTCTTT.

This rearrangement joins TRBV6-4 to TRBJ1-4, with D hard to call. The V gene lost 11 bases and the J gene lost 8 bases, with 18 bases spanning the gap. Germline CDR1 MRHNA, CDR2 SNTAGT. The CDR3 sequence is 13 residues long. As DNA, the CDR3 is TGTGCCTCCAGGATATCCCCATTAGAAAAACTGTTTTTT. Translation gives CASRISPLEKLFF.

The CDR3 sequence is CASSLGLAPFAEAFF. DNA for the CDR3: TGTGCCAGCAGCCTCGGACTAGCCCCTTTTGCTGAAGCTTTCTTT. The genes are TRBV11-2 and TRBJ1-1, with unresolved D. Germline V lookup: CDR1 SGHAT, CDR2 FQNNGV. The CDR3 spans 15 residues. Trimming removed 5 bases from V and 6 bases from J, with 19 bases in between.

On this clonotype: Without the conserved terminal phenylalanine or tryptophan, this CDR3 likely stems from a read error. Because the CDR3's place on the DNA is in doubt, the DNA is left out and the CDR3 is given as listed by TCRdb. The V gene is TRBV28, the J gene TRBJ2-5; the table names TRBD1, a call not compared with the DNA. Germline values: CDR1 MDHEN, CDR2 SYDVKM. The CDR3 is 13 residues long, ends included. The CDR3 loop is CASTDREEETRFL.

This clonotype is medium-sized (0.01 to 0.1%) within its sample. This chain uses TRBV10-1 with TRBJ2-5; D may be TRBD2 (5 bases). V lost 0 bases and J 11 bases, leaving 13 bases between the germline ends. The CDR3 is 13 residues long. Germline loops: CDR1 WNHNN, CDR2 SYGVQD (reference sequence). CDR3 nucleotide sequence: TGCGCCAGCAGTGAGTCGGCGGGCTCAGAGCAGTACTTC. Translation gives CASSESAGSEQYF.